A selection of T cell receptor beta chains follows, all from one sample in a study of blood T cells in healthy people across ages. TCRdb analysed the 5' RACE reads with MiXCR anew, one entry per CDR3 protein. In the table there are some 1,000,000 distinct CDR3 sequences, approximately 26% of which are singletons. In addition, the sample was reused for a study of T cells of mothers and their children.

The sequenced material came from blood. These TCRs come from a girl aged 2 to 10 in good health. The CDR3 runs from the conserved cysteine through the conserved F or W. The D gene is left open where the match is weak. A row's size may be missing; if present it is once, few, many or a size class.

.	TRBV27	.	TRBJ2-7	CASMKTGSYEQYF	TGTGCCAGTATGAAAACAGGGTCCTACGAGCAGTACTTC
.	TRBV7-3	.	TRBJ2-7	CASSLAGTVNEQYF	TGTGCCAGCAGCTTGGCAGGGACGGTGAATGAGCAGTACTTC
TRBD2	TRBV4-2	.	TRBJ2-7	CASTTGLGRYEQYF	TGTGCCAGCACCACGGGACTAGGTCGCTACGAGCAGTACTTC
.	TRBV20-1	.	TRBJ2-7	CSARNGEADEQYF	TGCAGTGCTAGAAACGGGGAGGCGGACGAGCAGTACTTC
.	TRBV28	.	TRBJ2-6	CASSLYVPGANVLTF	TGTGCCAGCAGTTTATATGTTCCTGGGGCCAACGTCCTGACTTTC
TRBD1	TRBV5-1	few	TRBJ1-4	CASSFRGQSGEKLFF	TGCGCCAGCAGCTTTCGGGGACAGTCCGGCGAAAAACTGTTTTTT
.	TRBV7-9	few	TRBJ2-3	CASSLALGGHTDTQYF	TGTGCCAGCAGCTTAGCGCTCGGGGGGCACACAGATACGCAGTATTTT
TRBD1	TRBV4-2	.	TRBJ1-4	CASSPGRTGPDEKLFF	TGTGCCAGCAGCCCTGGGAGGACAGGGCCGGATGAAAAACTGTTTTTT
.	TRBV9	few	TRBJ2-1	CASSSPVTGVSSYNEQFF	TGTGCCAGCAGCTCCCCCGTGACGGGAGTTTCGTCATACAATGAGCAGTTCTTC
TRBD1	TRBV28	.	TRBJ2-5	CASSSPTSDVQGQETQYF	TGTGCCAGCAGTTCCCCTACCTCGGACGTACAGGGGCAAGAGACCCAGTACTTC
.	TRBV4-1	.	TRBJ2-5	CASSQDPRGAETQYF	TGCGCCAGCAGCCAAGACCCGCGAGGGGCAGAGACCCAGTACTTC
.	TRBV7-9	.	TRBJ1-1	CASSLGVSEAFF	TGTGCCAGCAGCTTAGGGGTCTCCGAAGCTTTCTTT
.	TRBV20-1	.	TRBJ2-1	CSARGATYNEQFF	TGCAGTGCTCGGGGGGCTACCTACAATGAGCAGTTCTTC
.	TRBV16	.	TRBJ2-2	CASSPQSKSGELFF	TGTGCCAGCAGCCCACAGTCTAAATCCGGGGAGCTGTTTTTT
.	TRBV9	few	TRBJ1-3	CASSPSTYGTADTIYF	TGTGCCAGCAGCCCCTCAACTTACGGGACGGCGGACACCATATATTTT
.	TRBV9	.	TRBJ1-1	CASSVDDLGDAFF	TGTGCCAGCAGCGTAGATGACCTCGGGGATGCTTTCTTT
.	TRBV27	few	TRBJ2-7	CASSPSQGGLYEQYF	TGTGCCAGCTCCCCGTCCCAGGGCGGCCTCTACGAGCAGTACTTC
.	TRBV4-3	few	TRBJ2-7	CASSQDAATGQYF	TGCGCCAGCAGCCAAGATGCAGCTACGGGGCAGTACTTC
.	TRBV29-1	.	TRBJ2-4	CSVGADNAKNIQYF	TGCAGCGTTGGGGCGGACAACGCCAAAAACATTCAGTACTTC
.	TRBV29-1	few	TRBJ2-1	CSTLRSISYNEQFF	TGCTCCACACTGAGGTCCATTTCCTACAATGAGCAGTTCTTC
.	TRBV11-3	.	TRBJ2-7	CASSSLGLPYEQYF	TGTGCCAGCAGCAGTCTAGGCCTCCCCTACGAGCAGTACTTC
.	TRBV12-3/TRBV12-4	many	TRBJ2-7	CASSPSGPSYEQYF	TGTGCCAGCAGCCCCTCGGGACCATCCTACGAGCAGTACTTC
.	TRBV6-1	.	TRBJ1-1	CASSRGRRTPMNTEAFF	TGTGCCAGCAGCCGGGGACGCCGGACCCCTATGAACACTGAAGCTTTCTTT
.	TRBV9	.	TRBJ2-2	CASSASTGELFF	TGTGCCAGCAGCGCGTCCACCGGGGAGCTGTTTTTT
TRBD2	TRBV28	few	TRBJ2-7	CASSSPPSGNGYEQYF	TGTGCCAGCAGTTCCCCGCCTAGCGGAAACGGGTACGAGCAGTACTTC
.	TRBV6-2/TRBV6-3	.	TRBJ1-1	CASSNDRRTEAFF	TGTGCCAGCAGTAACGACAGGAGGACTGAAGCTTTCTTT
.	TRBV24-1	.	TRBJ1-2	CATSDSFKGFGYGYTF	TGTGCCACCAGTGATTCGTTTAAGGGGTTCGGCTATGGCTACACCTTC
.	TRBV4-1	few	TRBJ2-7	CASSQLVYYEQYF	TGCGCCAGCAGCCAACTAGTTTACTACGAGCAGTACTTC
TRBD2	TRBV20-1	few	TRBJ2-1	CSALLAGGYNEQFF	TGCAGTGCACTCTTAGCGGGAGGGTACAATGAGCAGTTCTTC
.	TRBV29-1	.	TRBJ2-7	CSVVQGFGDEQYF	TGCAGCGTTGTCCAGGGGTTCGGGGACGAGCAGTACTTC
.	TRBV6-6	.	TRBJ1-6	CASSYSYENSPLHF	TGTGCCAGCAGTTACTCTTATGAGAACTCACCCCTCCACTTT
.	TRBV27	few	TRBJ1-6	CATARDGDNSPLHF	TGTGCCACCGCCCGGGACGGAGATAATTCACCCCTCCACTTT
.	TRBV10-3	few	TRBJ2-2	CAILDSVLSNTGELFF	TGTGCCATCCTCGATAGCGTCCTTTCGAACACCGGGGAGCTGTTTTTT
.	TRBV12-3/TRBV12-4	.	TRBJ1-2	CASTKGFGYTF	TGTGCCAGCACCAAGGGGTTTGGCTACACCTTC
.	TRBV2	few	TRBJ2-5	CASSTPTGGGRTQYF	TGTGCCAGCAGTACTCCGACCGGGGGCGGAAGGACCCAGTACTTC
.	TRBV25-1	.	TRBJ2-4	CASSEYLYGLAKNIQYF	TGTGCCAGCAGTGAATACCTGTACGGGCTCGCCAAAAACATTCAGTACTTC
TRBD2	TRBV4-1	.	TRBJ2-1	CASSQVTAGGNEQFF	TGCGCCAGCAGCCAAGTAACGGCGGGGGGCAATGAGCAGTTCTTC
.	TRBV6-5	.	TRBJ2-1	CASSVNLGYNEQFF	TGTGCCAGCAGTGTGAATCTCGGTTACAATGAGCAGTTCTTC
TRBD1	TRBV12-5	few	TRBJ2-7	CASGLERTGQYEQYF	TGTGCTAGTGGTTTGGAACGGACAGGACAGTACGAGCAGTACTTC
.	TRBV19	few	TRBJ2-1	CASSIDLVSEQFF	TGTGCCAGTAGTATAGATCTCGTGAGTGAGCAGTTCTTC